This entry is about one T cell receptor (beta chain). Authors' processing steps: Reference gene primer amplification in the assay estimated nucleated cell counts. Profiling relied on immunoSEQ multiplex PCR, and the TCRdb table lists in-frame clones only, not all of them. D and trimming come from the DNA, and the V and J calls and clone size come from that table. The table shows some 150,000 clones, with around 85% occurring only once. The CDR3 length is 13 residues. The V and J ends lost 4 bases and 4 bases, in that order; junction bases with no gene match: 3. Germline CDR1 is SGHNT and CDR2 is YYREEE (reference sequence). This record belongs to a study of blood T cell repertoires in COVID-19. In the study overall: The cDNA or gDNA used as material had been derived from T cells, B-cell-depleted T cells, or PBMCs.

The specimen was peripheral blood. The TCR sequence derives from a woman aged 70 to 79 with acute or convalescent COVID-19. V and J are TRBV5-4 and TRBJ2-3; 7 bases line up with TRBD1. In nucleotides, the CDR3 is TGTGCCAGCAGCCAGACAGGGTCAGATACGCAGTATTTT. Protein: CASSQTGSDTQYF.